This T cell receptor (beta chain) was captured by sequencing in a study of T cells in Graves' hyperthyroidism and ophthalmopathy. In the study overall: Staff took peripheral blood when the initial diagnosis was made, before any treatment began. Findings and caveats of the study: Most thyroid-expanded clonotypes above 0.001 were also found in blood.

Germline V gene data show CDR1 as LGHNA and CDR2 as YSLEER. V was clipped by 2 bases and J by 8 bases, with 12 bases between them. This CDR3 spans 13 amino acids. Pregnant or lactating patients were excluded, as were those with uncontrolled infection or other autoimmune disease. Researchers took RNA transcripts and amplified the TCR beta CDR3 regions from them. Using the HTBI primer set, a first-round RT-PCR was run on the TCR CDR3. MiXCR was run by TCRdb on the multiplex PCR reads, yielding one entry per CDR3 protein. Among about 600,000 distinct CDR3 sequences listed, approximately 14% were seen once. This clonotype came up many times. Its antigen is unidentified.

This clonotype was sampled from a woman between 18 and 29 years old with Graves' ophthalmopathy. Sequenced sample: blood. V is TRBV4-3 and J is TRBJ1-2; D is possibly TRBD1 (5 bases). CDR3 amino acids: CASSQSRDLGYTF. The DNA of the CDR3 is TGCGCCAGCAGCCAAAGCAGGGACTTGGGCTACACCTTC.